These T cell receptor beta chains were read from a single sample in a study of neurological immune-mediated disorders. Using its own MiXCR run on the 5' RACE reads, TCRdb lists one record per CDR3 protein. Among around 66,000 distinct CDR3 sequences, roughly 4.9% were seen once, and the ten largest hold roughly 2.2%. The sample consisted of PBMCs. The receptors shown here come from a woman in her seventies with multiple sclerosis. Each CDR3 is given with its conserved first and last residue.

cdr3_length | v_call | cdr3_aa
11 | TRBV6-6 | CASSYSEFQHF
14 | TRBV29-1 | CSVGGNMPRDEQFF
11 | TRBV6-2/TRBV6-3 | CASSWGSEQYF
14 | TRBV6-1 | CASTHGATYNEQFF
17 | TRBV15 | CATSRSGTGLAKNIQYF
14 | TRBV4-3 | CASSLDRVSYEQYF
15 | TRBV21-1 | CASSGEDLAKNIQYF
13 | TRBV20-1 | CSAQIMGSEKLFF
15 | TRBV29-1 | CSVRTGGWDTGELFF
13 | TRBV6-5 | CASSYEGWETQYF
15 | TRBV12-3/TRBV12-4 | CASSPSGTGTYEQYF
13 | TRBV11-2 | CASSPGHVYEQYF
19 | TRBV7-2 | CASSLPRGGREGPYNEQFF
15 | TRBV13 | CASSTAGTSLETQYF
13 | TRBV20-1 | CSARPRTGNTIYF
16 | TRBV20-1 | CSARGPIRGRGETQYF
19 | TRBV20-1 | CSANKWTSGTLGTYNEQFF
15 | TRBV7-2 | CASSLAGGDTDTQYF
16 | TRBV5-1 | CASSLASGDSNQPQHF
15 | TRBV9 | CASSSIAGGLDEQFF
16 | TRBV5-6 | CASSLVLAQMNTEAFF
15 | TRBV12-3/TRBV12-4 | CASSHGGKGWYEQYF
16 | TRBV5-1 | CASSLGRSDSPSGYTF
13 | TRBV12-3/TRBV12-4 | CASRPDGSTEAFF
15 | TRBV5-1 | CASSLGVGYNSPLHF
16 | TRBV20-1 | CSARPSAGVSYNEQFF
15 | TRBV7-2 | CASSFSGSGDGELFF